This T cell receptor beta chain was sequenced during a study of human thymus T cells. The study, taken as a whole, reports: Highly overlapping thymic repertoires among unrelated individuals were reported in related research.

Thymus tissue was removed during corrective cardiac surgery. V lost 0 bases and J lost 0, with 12 bases in between. This CDR3 region has 17 residues. Germline V gene data show CDR1 as SEHNR and CDR2 as FQNEAQ (reference sequence). As for this clone: Its antigen remains unknown.

Profiled with immunoSEQ multiplex PCR; TCRdb holds only in-frame clones, not every one. The sample includes 55,000 to 85,000 clones, 95% of them seen just once. The sequence came from a girl less than two years old with a congenital heart defect but otherwise immunologically healthy. Sequencing was carried out using thymus tissue. The rearrangement links TRBV7-9 to TRBJ2-1; tentative D call: TRBD2 (6 bases). The CDR3 sequence is CASSLADGGDSYNEQFF. The CDR3 DNA reads TGTGCCAGCAGCTTAGCGGATGGCGGGGACTCCTACAATGAGCAGTTCTTC.